The 14 T cell receptor beta chains reported below all come from one sample, sequenced in a study of blood T cell repertoires in COVID-19. Some clones are missing from TCRdb's copy, which holds only in-frame ones; the method was immunoSEQ multiplex PCR. The top ten clones hold roughly 8% of a sample with 200,000 to 250,000 clones, 82% of them seen once. Source material: peripheral blood. Every receptor here comes from a woman over 75 with COVID-19, enrolled during active disease.

V and J are TRBV7-2 and TRBJ1-1; no clear D gene. Germline CDR1 reads SGHTA; CDR2 reads FQGNSA. Trimming stripped 1 base from V and 2 bases from J, with 11 bases between. This CDR3 comprises 15 residues. As DNA, the CDR3 is TGTGCCAGCAGCTTAGGTCACGGTAGTAACACTGAAGCTTTCTTT. Translation: CASSLGHGSNTEAFF.

This clone was counted once. The chain recombines TRBV7-9 with TRBJ2-7; 8 bases fit TRBD2. The CDR3 is made up of 13 amino acids. The trim removed 7 bases at V and 7 bases at J, leaving 9 bases unmatched. CDR1 and CDR2 (germline): SEHNR, FQNEAQ (reference sequence). This chain's CDR3 is CASTPGGISEQYF. The DNA of the CDR3 is TGTGCCAGCACCCCGGGAGGGATCTCTGAGCAGTACTTC.

Points on this clone: The junction differs from germline at one of its ends, possibly a read error. The gene calls are TRBV12-3 or TRBV12-4 and TRBJ1-4; TRBD1 is a possible D gene (5 bases). CDR3 length equals 11 residues. CDR3: CASSASGRGSF. For the CDR3, the DNA is TGTGCCAGCAGTGCGTCAGGGCGTGGCTCTTTT.

In its sample, this clone was seen once. V and J are TRBV24-1 and TRBJ2-2, with D hard to call. V was clipped by 5 bases and J by 9 bases, with 9 bases between them. The CDR3 spans 12 residues. CDR1 and CDR2 from the germline V gene are KGHDR and SFDVKD. The CDR3 protein is CATSARARELFF. DNA for the CDR3: TGTGCCACCAGTGCGAGAGCGCGGGAGCTGTTTTTT.

The chain links TRBV5-4 to TRBJ1-1, with TRBD1 identical over 8 bases. Unmatched junction bases numbered 13, after V lost 4 bases and J lost 5 bases. Germline-derived CDR1 and CDR2 are SGHNT and YYREEE (reference sequence). The CDR3 loop spans 16 amino acids. The CDR3: CASSGRMTGVGTEAFF. CDR3 bases: TGTGCCAGCAGCGGCCGGATGACAGGGGTCGGGACTGAAGCTTTCTTT.

The V and J genes are TRBV19 and TRBJ1-2; the match to TRBD1 covers 9 bases. CDR3 length: 14 amino acids. V was pared by 7 bases and J by 3 bases, with 6 bases of the junction left unmatched. The germline V gene has CDR1 LNHDA and CDR2 SQIVND (reference sequence). Here the CDR3 DNA reads TGTGCCAGTATTAACAGGGGGCGCGACTATGGCTACACCTTC. Its translation is CASINRGRDYGYTF.

This clone was seen only a few times. The chain joins TRBV6-5 to TRBJ1-1; D remains unclear. CDR1 MNHEY and CDR2 SVGAGI come from the germline V gene. The CDR3 extends over 16 amino acids. V was clipped by 4 bases and J by 0 bases, with 15 bases between them. In DNA form, the CDR3 reads TGTGCCAGCAGTTCTGCCGCGGGGAGACTGAACACTGAAGCTTTCTTT. Residues: CASSSAAGRLNTEAFF.

V gene TRBV27 combines with J gene TRBJ2-1; 8 bases agree with TRBD1. The J segment lost 7 bases and the V segment lost 6 bases, leaving 11 bases of the junction unmatched. Germline lookup yields CDR1 MNHEY and CDR2 SMNVEV (reference sequence). CDR3 length: 15 amino acids. Here the CDR3 reads CASSRTGIGLNEQFF. The CDR3 nucleotides are TGTGCCAGCAGCCGGACAGGGATCGGTTTAAATGAGCAGTTCTTC.

This sequence joins TRBV15 and TRBJ2-1; 9 bases are a match to TRBD2. From germline, CDR1 is LNHNV and CDR2 YYDKDF (reference sequence). V lost 1 base to trimming and J lost 5 bases; unmatched junction nucleotides: 3. The CDR3 is made up of 15 amino acids. CDR3 coding DNA: TGTGCCACCAGCAGAGGGATAGCGGGAGACAATGAGCAGTTCTTC. It is translated as CATSRGIAGDNEQFF. Supplemented by reference TRBV15 and TRBJ2-1, the full variable domain reads DAMVIQNPRYQVTQFGKPVTLSCSQTLNHNVMYWYQQKSSQAPKLLFHYYDKDFNNEADTPDNFQSRRPNTSFCFLDIRSPGLGDTAMYLCATSRGIAGDNEQFFGPGTRLTVL.

V and J are TRBV27 and TRBJ2-3; 14 bases are a match to TRBD2. The J segment lost 5 bases and the V segment lost 5 bases, leaving 9 bases of the junction unmatched. There are 17 residues in the CDR3. Germline CDR1 and CDR2: MNHEY and SMNVEV (reference sequence). The DNA of the CDR3 is TGTGCCAGCAGTCCCTTGACTAGCGGGGGGGCGGGAGATACGCAGTATTTT. It translates to CASSPLTSGGAGDTQYF.

J is TRBJ2-6 and V is TRBV5-4; D not resolved. V dropped 4 bases and J dropped 2 bases, with 7 bases sitting between them. The CDR3 length is 14 residues. The germline CDR1 and CDR2 sequences are SGHNT and YYREEE (reference sequence). The CDR3 reads CASSLITGANVLTF. The CDR3 coding sequence is TGTGCCAGCAGCCTAATTACTGGGGCCAACGTCCTGACTTTC.

The CDR3 reads CASSEVGGSLTYNEQFF. The CDR3 nucleotides are TGTGCCAGCAGTGAAGTAGGGGGATCCCTTACCTACAATGAGCAGTTCTTC. The chain couples TRBV6-1 to TRBJ2-1; D possibly corresponds to TRBD1 (6 bases). V dropped 1 base and J dropped 2 bases, with 15 bases sitting between them. Germline CDR1 reads MNHNS; CDR2 reads SASEGT. The CDR3 extends over 17 amino acids.

The genes are TRBV5-1 and TRBJ2-1; 7 bases align to TRBD2. J gave up 2 bases and V 7 bases, and 6 bases lay outside the gene matches. This CDR3 is 14 amino acids long. Germline V gene sequence: CDR1 SGHRS, CDR2 YFSETQ. The CDR3 DNA is TGCGCCAGCCGGGCGGGGGTCCCCTACAATGAGCAGTTCTTC. This codes for CASRAGVPYNEQFF.

J is TRBJ2-2 and V is TRBV9, with 13 bases lining up with TRBD2. The V segment lost 2 bases and the J segment 5 bases; nucleotides outside the gene matches: 3. The CDR3 totals 16 residues. The germline CDR1 and CDR2 sequences are SGDLS and YYNGEE. CDR3 DNA: TGTGCCAGCAGCGTTGGACTAGCGGGAGTAACCGGGGAGCTGTTTTTT. Translated, it gives CASSVGLAGVTGELFF.